This T cell receptor (beta chain) was found in a study of blood T cells in healthy people across ages. A second PCR of roughly 7 to 11 cycles used a sample-barcoded 5' primer and a J-beta primer mix. MiXCR, applied by TCRdb to the 5' RACE reads, yields one record per CDR3 protein. The data contain approximately 820,000 distinct CDR3 sequences, roughly 44% of them singletons. This clonotype was counted a few times. The authors extracted at least 5 micrograms of total RNA per sample. This CDR3 has 13 residues. Losses at the gene ends were 5 bases for V and 8 bases for J; bases not matched to a gene: 8. Germline CDR1 and CDR2: SEHNR and FQNEAQ (reference sequence).

Material: blood. The rearrangement joins TRBV7-9 to TRBJ1-2; 7 nucleotides line up with TRBD1. This receptor was identified in a man in his fifties or sixties in good health. In DNA, the CDR3 is TGTGCCAGCAGCACAGGGGAAGCGCGCGGCTACACCTTC. It translates to CASSTGEARGYTF.